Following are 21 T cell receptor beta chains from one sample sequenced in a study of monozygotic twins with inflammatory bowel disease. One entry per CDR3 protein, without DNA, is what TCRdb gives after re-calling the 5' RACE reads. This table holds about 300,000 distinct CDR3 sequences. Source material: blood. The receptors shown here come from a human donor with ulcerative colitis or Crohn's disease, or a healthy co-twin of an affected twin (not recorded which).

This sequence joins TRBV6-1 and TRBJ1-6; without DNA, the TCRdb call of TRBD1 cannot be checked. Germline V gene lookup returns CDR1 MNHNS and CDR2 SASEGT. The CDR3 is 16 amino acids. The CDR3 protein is CASSPRRISYNSPLHF.

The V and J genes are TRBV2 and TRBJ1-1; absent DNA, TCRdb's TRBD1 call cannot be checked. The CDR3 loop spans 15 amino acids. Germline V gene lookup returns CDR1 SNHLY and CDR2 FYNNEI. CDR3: CASRKFDRGTTEAYF.

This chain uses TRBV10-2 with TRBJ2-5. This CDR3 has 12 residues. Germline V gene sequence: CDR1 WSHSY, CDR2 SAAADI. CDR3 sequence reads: CASGWAQETQYF.

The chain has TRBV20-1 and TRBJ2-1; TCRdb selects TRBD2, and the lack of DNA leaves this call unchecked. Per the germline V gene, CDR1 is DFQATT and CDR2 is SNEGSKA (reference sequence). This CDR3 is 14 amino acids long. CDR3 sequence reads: CSARRLAGRYEQFF.

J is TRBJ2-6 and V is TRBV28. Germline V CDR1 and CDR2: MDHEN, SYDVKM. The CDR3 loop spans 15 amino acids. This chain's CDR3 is CASSFGVIGANVLTF.

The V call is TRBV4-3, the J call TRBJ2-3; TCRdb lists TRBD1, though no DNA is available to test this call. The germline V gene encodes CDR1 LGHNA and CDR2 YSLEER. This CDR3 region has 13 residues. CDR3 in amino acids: CASSQYGGYTQYF.

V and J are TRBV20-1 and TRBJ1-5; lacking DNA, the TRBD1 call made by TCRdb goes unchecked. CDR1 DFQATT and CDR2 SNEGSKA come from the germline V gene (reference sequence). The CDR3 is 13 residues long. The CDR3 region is CSAPGQGNQPQHF.

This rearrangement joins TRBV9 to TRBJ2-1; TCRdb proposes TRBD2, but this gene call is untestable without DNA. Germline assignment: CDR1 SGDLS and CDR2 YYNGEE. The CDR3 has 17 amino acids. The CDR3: CASSPRLAGGHDNEQFF.

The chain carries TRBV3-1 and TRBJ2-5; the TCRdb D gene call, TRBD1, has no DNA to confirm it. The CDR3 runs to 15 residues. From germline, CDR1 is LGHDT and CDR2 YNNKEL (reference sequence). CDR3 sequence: CASRLMGDRGETQYF.

This chain's CDR3 is CASSSQTGPQETQYF. This chain links TRBV11-2 with TRBJ2-5; TCRdb designates TRBD1, a call that cannot be tested without DNA. The CDR3 sequence is 15 residues long. The germline CDR1 and CDR2 sequences are SGHAT and FQNNGV.

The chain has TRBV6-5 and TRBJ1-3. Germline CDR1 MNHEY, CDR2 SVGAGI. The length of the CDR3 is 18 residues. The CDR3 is CASSSAHYLSASGNTIYF.

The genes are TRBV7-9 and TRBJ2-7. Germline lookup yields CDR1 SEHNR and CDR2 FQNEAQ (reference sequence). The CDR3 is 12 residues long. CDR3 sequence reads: CASSGVGYEQYF.

The CDR3 loop reads CASSSGQGGVDTEAFF. This chain connects TRBV5-6 to TRBJ1-1; the TCRdb call, TRBD1, lacks DNA for checking. Per germline, CDR1 SGHDT and CDR2 YYEEEE. The CDR3 sequence is 16 residues long.

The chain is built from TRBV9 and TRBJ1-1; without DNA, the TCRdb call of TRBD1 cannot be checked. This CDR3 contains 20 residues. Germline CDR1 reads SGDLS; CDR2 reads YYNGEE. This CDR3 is CASSVTYRVRDRGKNTEAFF.

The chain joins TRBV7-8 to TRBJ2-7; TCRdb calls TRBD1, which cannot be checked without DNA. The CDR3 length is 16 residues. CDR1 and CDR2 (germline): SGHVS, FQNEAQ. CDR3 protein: CASSRNPTGWDYEQYF.

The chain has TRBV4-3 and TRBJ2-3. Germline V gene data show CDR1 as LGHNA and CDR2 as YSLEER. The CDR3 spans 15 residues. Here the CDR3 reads CASSLSKKVADTQYF.

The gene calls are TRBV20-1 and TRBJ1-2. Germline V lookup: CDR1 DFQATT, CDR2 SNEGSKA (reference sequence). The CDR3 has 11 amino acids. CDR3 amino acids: CSARRNDGYTF.

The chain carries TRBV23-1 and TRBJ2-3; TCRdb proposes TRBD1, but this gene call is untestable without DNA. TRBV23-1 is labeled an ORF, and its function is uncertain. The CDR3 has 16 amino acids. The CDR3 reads CASTTRGGQGVDTQYF.

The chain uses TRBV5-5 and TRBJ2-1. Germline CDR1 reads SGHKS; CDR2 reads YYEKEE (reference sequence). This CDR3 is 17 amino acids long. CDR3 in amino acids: CASSLAVRGGSYNEQFF.

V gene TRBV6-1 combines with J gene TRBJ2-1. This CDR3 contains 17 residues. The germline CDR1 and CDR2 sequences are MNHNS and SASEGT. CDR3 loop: CASSEGLRRHHYNEQFF.

CDR3 protein: CSASKDVEQFF. The chain employs TRBV20-1 and TRBJ2-1. CDR1 is DFQATT and CDR2 is SNEGSKA in the germline V gene (reference sequence). This CDR3 spans 11 amino acids.